This T cell receptor beta chain was sequenced in a study of cytomegalovirus exposure and HLA in healthy donors. The table lists this clone with a few counts. Libraries were prepared by immunoSEQ multiplex PCR; TCRdb keeps only in-frame clonotypes and omits some of them. The sample consists of about 50,000 clones, around nine tenths of them appearing once. V lost 3 bases and J lost 1, with 10 bases in between. The CDR3 is made up of 14 amino acids. Germline-derived CDR1 and CDR2 are MNHNY and SVGAGI (reference sequence). The rearrangement uses TRBV6-6 and TRBJ2-7; D is undetermined. Sequencing was carried out using PBMCs. The clonotype comes from a young man in good health and CMV-seronegative. The CDR3 DNA reads TGTGCCAGCAGTTATGAGCCAGGATCCTACGAGCAGTACTTC. Its protein product is CASSYEPGSYEQYF.